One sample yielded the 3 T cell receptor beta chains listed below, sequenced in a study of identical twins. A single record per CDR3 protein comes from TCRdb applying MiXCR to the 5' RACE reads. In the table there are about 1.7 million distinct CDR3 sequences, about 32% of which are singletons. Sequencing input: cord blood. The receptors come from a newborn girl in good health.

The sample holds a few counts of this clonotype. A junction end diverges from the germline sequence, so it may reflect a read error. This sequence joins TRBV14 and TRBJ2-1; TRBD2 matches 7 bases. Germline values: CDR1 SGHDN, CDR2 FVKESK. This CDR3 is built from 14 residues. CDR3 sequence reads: CASSPPTSYDEQFF. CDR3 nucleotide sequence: TGTGCCAGCAGCCCCCCGACTAGCTACGATGAGCAGTTCTTC. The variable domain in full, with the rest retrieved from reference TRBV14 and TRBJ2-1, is EAGVTQFPSHSVIEKGQTVTLRCDPISGHDNLYWYRRVMGKEIKFLLHFVKESKQDESGMPNNRFLAERTGGTYSTLKVQPAELEDSGVYFCASSPPTSYDEQFFGPGTRLTVL.

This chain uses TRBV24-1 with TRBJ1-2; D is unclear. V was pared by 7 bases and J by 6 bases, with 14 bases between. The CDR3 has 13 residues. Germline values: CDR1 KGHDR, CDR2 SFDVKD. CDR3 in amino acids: CATRSEGGDGYTF. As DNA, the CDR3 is TGTGCCACCAGGTCGGAGGGCGGCGATGGCTACACCTTC.

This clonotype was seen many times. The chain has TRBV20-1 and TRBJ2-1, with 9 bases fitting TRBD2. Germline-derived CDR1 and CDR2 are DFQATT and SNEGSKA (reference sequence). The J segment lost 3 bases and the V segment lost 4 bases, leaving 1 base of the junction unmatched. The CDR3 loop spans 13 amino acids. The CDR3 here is CSATSGVYNEQFF. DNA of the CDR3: TGCAGTGCTACTAGCGGGGTCTACAATGAGCAGTTCTTC.